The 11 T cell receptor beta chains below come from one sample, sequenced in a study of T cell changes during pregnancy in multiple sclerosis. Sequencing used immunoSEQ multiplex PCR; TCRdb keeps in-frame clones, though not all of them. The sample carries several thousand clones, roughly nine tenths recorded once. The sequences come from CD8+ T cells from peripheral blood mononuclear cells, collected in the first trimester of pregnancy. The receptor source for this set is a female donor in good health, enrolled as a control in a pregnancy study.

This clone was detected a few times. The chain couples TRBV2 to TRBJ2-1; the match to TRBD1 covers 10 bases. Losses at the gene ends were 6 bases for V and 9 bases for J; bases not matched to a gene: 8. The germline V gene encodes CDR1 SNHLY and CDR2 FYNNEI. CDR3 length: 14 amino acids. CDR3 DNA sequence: TGTGCCAGCAGCCCGGGACAGGGGATCGCTGAGCAGTTCTTC. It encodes CASSPGQGIAEQFF.

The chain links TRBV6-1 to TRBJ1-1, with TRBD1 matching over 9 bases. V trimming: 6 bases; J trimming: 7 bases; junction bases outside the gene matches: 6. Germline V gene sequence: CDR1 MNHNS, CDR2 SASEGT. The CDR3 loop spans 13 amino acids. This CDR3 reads CASSTTDRGEAFF. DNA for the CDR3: TGTGCCAGCAGCACTACGGACAGGGGTGAAGCTTTCTTT.

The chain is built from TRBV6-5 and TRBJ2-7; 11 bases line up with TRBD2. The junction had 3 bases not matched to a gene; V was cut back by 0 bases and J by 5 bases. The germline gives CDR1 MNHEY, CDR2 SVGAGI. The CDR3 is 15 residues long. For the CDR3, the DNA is TGTGCCAGCAGTTACTCGACTAGCGGGAAGGACGAGCAGTACTTC. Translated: CASSYSTSGKDEQYF.

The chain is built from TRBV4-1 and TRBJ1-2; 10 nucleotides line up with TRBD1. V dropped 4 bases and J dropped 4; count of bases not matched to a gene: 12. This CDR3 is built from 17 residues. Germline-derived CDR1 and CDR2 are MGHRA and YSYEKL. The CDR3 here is CASSLSGGTGASYGYTF. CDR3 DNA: TGCGCCAGCAGCCTGTCCGGGGGGACAGGGGCCTCCTATGGCTACACCTTC.

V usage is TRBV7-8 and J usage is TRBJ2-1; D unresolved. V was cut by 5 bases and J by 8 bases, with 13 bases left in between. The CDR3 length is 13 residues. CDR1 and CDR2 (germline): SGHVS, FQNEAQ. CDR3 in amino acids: CASSTIYNDEQFF. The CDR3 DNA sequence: TGTGCCAGCAGCACTATCTACAATGATGAGCAGTTCTTC.

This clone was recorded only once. The CDR3 DNA is TGTGCCAGCAGTTTATCGCCTAAAATCTCTGGGGCCAACGTCCTGACTTTC. This sequence encodes CASSLSPKISGANVLTF. This chain links TRBV27 with TRBJ2-6; D not certain. CDR1 and CDR2 (germline): MNHEY, SMNVEV (reference sequence). The CDR3 runs to 17 residues. V shed 0 bases and J shed 0 bases, with 9 bases lying between them.

CDR3 sequence reads: CASSSGTGGYNEQFF. Written as DNA, the CDR3 is TGTGCCAGCAGCTCCGGGACAGGGGGCTACAATGAGCAGTTCTTC. The chain joins TRBV6-5 to TRBJ2-1; 11 nucleotides align to TRBD1. The CDR3 sequence is 15 residues long. Germline-derived CDR1 and CDR2 are MNHEY and SVGAGI. V trimming: 6 bases; J trimming: 3 bases; junction bases outside the gene matches: 4.

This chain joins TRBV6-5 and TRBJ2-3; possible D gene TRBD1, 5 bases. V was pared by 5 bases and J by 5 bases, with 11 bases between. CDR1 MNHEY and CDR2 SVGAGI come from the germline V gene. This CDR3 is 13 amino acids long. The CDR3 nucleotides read TGTGCCAGCAGTACAGGCGCGAGAGATACGCAGTATTTT. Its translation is CASSTGARDTQYF.

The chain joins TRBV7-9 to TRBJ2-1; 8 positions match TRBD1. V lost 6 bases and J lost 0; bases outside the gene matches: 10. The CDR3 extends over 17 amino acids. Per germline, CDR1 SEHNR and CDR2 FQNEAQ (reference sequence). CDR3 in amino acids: CASSSIRGQVSYNEQFF. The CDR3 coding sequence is TGTGCCAGCAGTTCTATACGGGGACAGGTCTCCTACAATGAGCAGTTCTTC.

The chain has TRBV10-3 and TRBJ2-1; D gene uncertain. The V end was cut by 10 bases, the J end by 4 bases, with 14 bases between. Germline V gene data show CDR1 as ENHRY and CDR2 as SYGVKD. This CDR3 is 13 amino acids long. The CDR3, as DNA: TGTGCCACCTCCGCGGTAGCTTACAATGAGCAGTTCTTC. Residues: CATSAVAYNEQFF.

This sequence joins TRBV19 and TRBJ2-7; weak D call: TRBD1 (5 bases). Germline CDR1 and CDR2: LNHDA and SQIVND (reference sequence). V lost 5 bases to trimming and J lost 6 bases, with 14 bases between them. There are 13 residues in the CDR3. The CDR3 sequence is CASSPGRGVEQYF. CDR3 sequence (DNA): TGTGCCAGTAGTCCCGGTAGGGGCGTCGAGCAGTACTTC.